The 3 T cell receptor beta chains reported below all come from one sample, sequenced in a study of radiotherapy plus CTLA-4 blockade in lung cancer. Clones were sequenced by immunoSEQ multiplex PCR, and TCRdb holds only the in-frame ones, with some missing. The repertoire holds approximately 75,000 clones, with roughly 78% as singletons. The sequences come from peripheral blood, collected from a patient treated with radiotherapy plus ipilimumab. These receptors were collected from a human donor with non-small cell lung cancer who had a complete response to radiotherapy plus ipilimumab.

This chain uses TRBV30 with TRBJ1-5; TRBD1 aligns across 12 bases. The CDR3 consists of 16 residues. Looked up from germline, CDR1 is GTSNPN and CDR2 is SVGIG (reference sequence). Trimming cost V 5 bases and J 1 base; bases outside gene matches: 6. The CDR3: CAWGTGGPWSNQPQHF. DNA of the CDR3: TGTGCCTGGGGGACAGGGGGCCCATGGAGCAATCAGCCCCAGCATTTT.

The rearrangement uses TRBV18 and TRBJ1-4; 12 bases agree with TRBD1. CDR3 length equals 15 residues. The V segment lost 4 bases and the J segment 11 bases; nucleotides outside the gene matches: 8. Germline assignment: CDR1 KGHSH and CDR2 LQKENI. CDR3 protein: CASSRPGQGARKLFF. The CDR3 bases are TGTGCCAGCTCACGACCGGGACAGGGGGCGCGGAAACTGTTTTTT.

The chain employs TRBV19 and TRBJ1-5; D might be TRBD1 (6 bases). The CDR3 sequence is 18 residues long. Trimming removed 6 bases from V and 1 base from J, with 22 bases in between. Looked up from germline, CDR1 is LNHDA and CDR2 is SQIVND (reference sequence). The chain's CDR3 is CASRNSWGQLGSNQPQHF. As DNA, the CDR3 is TGTGCCAGTAGGAACAGTTGGGGGCAGTTGGGGAGCAATCAGCCCCAGCATTTT.